The 27 T cell receptor beta chains listed next were all sequenced from one sample in a study of T-cell memory formation after mild COVID-19. TCRdb re-called the 5' RACE reads with MiXCR, one entry per CDR3 protein. The sample includes about 110,000 distinct CDR3 sequences, over 15% of them seen just once. Sequencing was done on a sample of PBMCs or a T cell subset sorted from them (not recorded which). These receptors originate from a man aged 18-30 years who had mild COVID-19 (a few samples of this study predate the infection). Cell type and time point are not known.

The chain joins TRBV7-3 to TRBJ1-1, with TRBD1 matching over 9 bases. The CDR3 has 15 amino acids. The germline V gene encodes CDR1 SGHTA and CDR2 FQGTGA. The V segment lost 5 bases and the J segment 5 bases; nucleotides outside the gene matches: 9. CDR3 region: CASSPGPGQGTEAFF. CDR3 bases: TGTGCCAGCAGCCCAGGGCCGGGACAGGGAACTGAAGCTTTCTTT.

This clonotype has just a few counts. V and J are TRBV4-3 and TRBJ2-2, with a tentative D call TRBD1 (6 bases). The ends were cut back, 0 bases at V and 2 bases at J, with 10 bases in the middle. Germline CDR1 is LGHNA and CDR2 is YSLEER. This CDR3 has 16 residues. CDR3 sequence (DNA): TGCGCCAGCAGCCAAGACGGGACACTTAACACCGGGGAGCTGTTTTTT. Translated, it gives CASSQDGTLNTGELFF.

The chain carries TRBV20-1 and TRBJ2-7; tentatively, D is TRBD2 (6 bases). The germline V and J ends were trimmed by 0 bases and 1 base, with 10 bases remaining between them. From germline, CDR1 is DFQATT and CDR2 SNEGSKA (reference sequence). This CDR3 is built from 14 residues. The DNA of the CDR3 is TGCAGTGCTAGAGAGGCGGGGAAATCCTACGAGCAGTACTTC. It yields the protein CSAREAGKSYEQYF.

The table lists this clonotype with a few counts. This chain joins TRBV5-1 and TRBJ2-2; possible D gene TRBD1, 5 bases. In germline, CDR1 is SGHRS, CDR2 YFSETQ. V lost 0 bases, J lost 2 bases, and 8 bases lay in between. This CDR3 region has 15 residues. CDR3 in DNA: TGCGCCAGCAGCTTGGAGGGGCCCAACACCGGGGAGCTGTTTTTT. Translating it yields CASSLEGPNTGELFF.

V gene TRBV25-1 combines with J gene TRBJ2-7; D call uncertain. CDR3 length: 12 residues. V shed 2 bases and J shed 4 bases, with 6 bases lying between them. Germline V gene sequence: CDR1 MGHDK, CDR2 SYGVNS. The CDR3 bases are TGTGCCAGCAGTGAAGCCGGGTACGAGCAGTACTTC. As protein: CASSEAGYEQYF.

This clonotype was counted between two and nine times. The chain has TRBV5-5 and TRBJ1-1; D is perhaps TRBD1 (5 bases). The germline gives CDR1 SGHKS, CDR2 YYEKEE (reference sequence). V lost 6 bases to trimming and J lost 1 base, with 13 bases between them. CDR3 size: 14 residues. The CDR3 nucleotides are TGTGCCAGCATCCCCTTGGGGGAGAACACTGAAGCTTTCTTT. It specifies CASIPLGENTEAFF. Based on the CDR3 plus reference TRBV5-5 and TRBJ1-1, the full variable domain is DAGVTQSPTHLIKTRGQQVTLRCSPISGHKSVSWYQQVLGQGPQFIFQYYEKEERGRGNFPDRFSARQFPNYSSELNVNALLLGDSALYLCASIPLGENTEAFFGQGTRLTVV.

The chain links TRBV4-2 to TRBJ1-2, with 9 nucleotides matching TRBD1. Germline V gene sequence: CDR1 LGHNA, CDR2 YNFKEQ. V shed 3 bases, J shed 1 base, and the junction held 6 bases outside the gene matches. The CDR3 contains 16 residues. Here the CDR3 DNA reads TGTGCCAGCAGCCACCTACAGGGGGCGGTTAACTATGGCTACACCTTC. Translating gives CASSHLQGAVNYGYTF.

V gene TRBV5-1 combines with J gene TRBJ2-4; tentatively, D is TRBD1 (5 bases). V lost 4 bases to trimming and J lost 5 bases, with 10 bases between them. The CDR3 contains 13 residues. Looked up from germline, CDR1 is SGHRS and CDR2 is YFSETQ. The CDR3 reads CASSKGVENIQYF. CDR3 coding DNA: TGCGCCAGCAGCAAAGGGGTCGAAAACATTCAGTACTTC. Combining the CDR3 with reference TRBV5-1 and TRBJ2-4 gives the whole variable domain KAGVTQTPRYLIKTRGQQVTLSCSPISGHRSVSWYQQTPGQGLQFLFEYFSETQRNKGNFPGRFSGRQFSNSRSEMNVSTLELGDSALYLCASSKGVENIQYFGAGTRLSVL.

The chain recombines TRBV7-9 with TRBJ1-1; D not resolved. The germline gives CDR1 SEHNR, CDR2 FQNEAQ (reference sequence). V lost 1 base and J lost 4, with 4 bases in between. The CDR3 length is 12 residues. Here the CDR3 DNA reads TGTGCCAGCAGCTTAGTTATCACTGAAGCTTTCTTT. Translating gives CASSLVITEAFF.

This clonotype was counted ten times or more. V usage is TRBV12-3 or TRBV12-4 and J usage is TRBJ2-3; D tentatively reads TRBD1 or TRBD2 (6 bases each). Trimming cost V 8 bases and J 1 base, with 13 bases left between them. The CDR3 loop spans 14 amino acids. This CDR3 is CASLLRGGTDTQYF. The CDR3 DNA reads as TGTGCCAGCCTCTTGAGGGGGGGCACAGATACGCAGTATTTT.

The chain uses TRBV9 and TRBJ2-5, with D tentatively TRBD1 or TRBD2 (5 bases each). The CDR3 extends over 14 amino acids. Germline V lookup: CDR1 SGDLS, CDR2 YYNGEE. The ends were cut back, 4 bases at V and 4 bases at J, with 14 bases in the middle. This chain's CDR3 is CASSPRGVRETQYF. CDR3 bases: TGTGCCAGCAGCCCACGAGGGGTGAGAGAGACCCAGTACTTC. Full variable domain (rest looked up from reference TRBV9 and TRBJ2-5): DSGVTQTPKHLITATGQRVTLRCSPRSGDLSVYWYQQSLDQGLQFLIQYYNGEERAKGNILERFSAQQFPDLHSELNLSSLELGDSALYFCASSPRGVRETQYFGPGTRLLVL.

This clonotype was observed a few times. V and J are TRBV29-1 and TRBJ1-1; 7 bases are a match to TRBD1. The CDR3 has 15 residues. Germline V lookup: CDR1 SQVTM, CDR2 ANQGSEA. Trimming removed 5 bases from V and 0 bases from J; junction bases left unmatched: 9. The CDR3 DNA reads as TGCAGCGTTCGGGACAGCGCGTCCATGAACACTGAAGCTTTCTTT. It encodes CSVRDSASMNTEAFF.

The rearrangement links TRBV18 to TRBJ2-1, with D perhaps TRBD2 (6 bases). Germline V CDR1 and CDR2: KGHSH, LQKENI. Trimming took 5 bases from V and 2 from J, leaving 16 bases between them. The CDR3 length is 16 residues. In nucleotides, the CDR3 is TGTGCCAGCTCAGCGGGACTCCAAGGACCCTACAATGAGCAGTTCTTC. Residues: CASSAGLQGPYNEQFF.

The chain employs TRBV7-9 and TRBJ2-4, with D possibly TRBD1 on 5 matching bases. Germline assignment: CDR1 SEHNR and CDR2 FQNEAQ (reference sequence). V was shortened by 3 bases and J by 5 bases, with 17 bases between the two germline ends. The CDR3 sequence is 16 residues long. The CDR3: CASSFELGPGQNIQYF. In nucleotides, the CDR3 is TGTGCCAGCAGCTTTGAGTTGGGGCCAGGCCAAAACATTCAGTACTTC.

This clonotype was picked up a small number of times. The CDR3 here is CASSLRGDTEAFF. CDR3 bases: TGCGCCAGCAGCTTGAGGGGGGACACTGAAGCTTTCTTT. This chain uses TRBV5-1 with TRBJ1-1; the D gene is possibly TRBD1 (6 bases). The CDR3 covers 13 residues. V lost 1 base, J lost 3 bases, and 7 bases lay in between. The germline gives CDR1 SGHRS, CDR2 YFSETQ.

The chain joins TRBV28 to TRBJ1-5, with D unclear. Germline V gene sequence: CDR1 MDHEN, CDR2 SYDVKM. V was shortened by 3 bases and J by 0 bases, with 3 bases between the two germline ends. The CDR3 has 13 residues. For the CDR3, the DNA is TGTGCCAGCAGTTTTTATAGCAATCAGCCCCAGCATTTT. Translation: CASSFYSNQPQHF.

V and J are TRBV12-3 or TRBV12-4 and TRBJ1-5, with TRBD1 identical over 8 bases. The CDR3 length is 14 residues. With 4 bases clipped from V and 7 bases from J, the junction kept 6 bases outside the gene matches. CDR3 coding DNA: TGTGCCAGCAGTTCGTTGACAGGGGACCAGCCCCAGCATTTT. It codes for CASSSLTGDQPQHF.

There are a few counts of this clonotype. The chain links TRBV29-1 to TRBJ1-5; perhaps TRBD1 as D (5 bases). V was clipped by 5 bases and J by 4 bases, with 18 bases between them. This CDR3 has 15 amino acids. In germline, CDR1 is SQVTM, CDR2 ANQGSEA. The CDR3 DNA sequence: TGCAGCGTTAGACAGATGGGGGAGCGGAATCAGCCCCAGCATTTT. This codes for CSVRQMGERNQPQHF.

This clonotype was counted a few times. V is TRBV30 and J is TRBJ2-7, with TRBD2 matching 13 bases. The junction had 13 bases not matched to a gene; V was cut back by 5 bases and J by 9 bases. CDR1 GTSNPN and CDR2 SVGIG come from the germline V gene (reference sequence). The CDR3 totals 15 residues. The CDR3 bases are TGTGCCTGGGCTACTCCGGGACTAGCGGGGTTGGGGCAGTACTTC. Its translation: CAWATPGLAGLGQYF.

The chain is built from TRBV11-1 and TRBJ1-2; D is uncertain. Trimming pared 1 base from V and 3 bases from J, leaving 15 bases between. From germline, CDR1 is SGHAT and CDR2 FQDESV (reference sequence). The CDR3 length is 16 residues. CDR3 sequence reads: CASSLEVGRSDYGYTF. Written as DNA, the CDR3 is TGTGCCAGCAGCTTAGAGGTCGGGAGGAGCGACTATGGCTACACCTTC.

This clonotype was detected a few times. The J gene is TRBJ1-2, the V gene TRBV20-1; D uncertain. This CDR3 has 11 residues. Germline loops: CDR1 DFQATT, CDR2 SNEGSKA (reference sequence). The ends were cut back, 5 bases at V and 1 base at J, with 5 bases in the middle. The CDR3 loop reads CSAQINYGYTF. The DNA of the CDR3 is TGCAGTGCTCAAATTAACTATGGCTACACCTTC.

Details on this clonotype: A much larger clone lies a single base off, so this may be a read error. The chain recombines TRBV7-2 with TRBJ2-1, with TRBD1 matching 7 bases. The V gene's germline CDR1 is SGHTA and CDR2 FQGNSA. V lost 2 bases and J lost 6; bases outside the gene matches: 10. CDR3 length: 16 residues. The CDR3 region has the DNA TGTGCCAGCAGCTTATGGGGACAGTCGTCCGTCAATGAGCAGTTCTTC. It encodes CASSLWGQSSVNEQFF.

This clonotype was counted only a few times. V usage is TRBV7-9 and J usage is TRBJ1-1; D is unclear. The CDR3 covers 13 residues. CDR1 SEHNR and CDR2 FQNEAQ come from the germline V gene (reference sequence). The V end was cut by 5 bases, the J end by 5 bases, with 12 bases between. CDR3 coding DNA: TGTGCCAGCAGCCGCAGATTGGATACTGAAGCTTTCTTT. It encodes CASSRRLDTEAFF.

J is TRBJ1-2 and V is TRBV20-1; 7 positions agree with TRBD1. V dropped 4 bases and J dropped 4; count of bases not matched to a gene: 6. The germline gives CDR1 DFQATT, CDR2 SNEGSKA (reference sequence). There are 13 residues in the CDR3. In DNA, the CDR3 is TGCAGTGCTATAGGGACAGTCCCCTATGGCTACACCTTC. Residues: CSAIGTVPYGYTF.

This clonotype was counted between two and nine times. In nucleotides, the CDR3 is TGCGCCAGCAGCTTGAGAGCGGCCGGTAGCACAGATACGCAGTATTTT. Its protein is CASSLRAAGSTDTQYF. The gene calls are TRBV5-1 and TRBJ2-3, with D perhaps TRBD2 (5 bases). The V end lost 1 base, the J end lost 0 bases, and 12 bases lay between the germline ends. This CDR3 comprises 16 residues. Germline V gives CDR1 SGHRS, CDR2 YFSETQ. The full variable domain, in which reference TRBV5-1 and TRBJ2-3 provide the parts outside the CDR3, is KAGVTQTPRYLIKTRGQQVTLSCSPISGHRSVSWYQQTPGQGLQFLFEYFSETQRNKGNFPGRFSGRQFSNSRSEMNVSTLELGDSALYLCASSLRAAGSTDTQYFGPGTRLTVL.

At least ten counts were recorded for this clonotype. The chain links TRBV7-8 to TRBJ2-5; the D is unclear. There are 13 residues in the CDR3. The germline V gene encodes CDR1 SGHVS and CDR2 FQNEAQ. V was clipped by 1 base and J by 2 bases, with 5 bases between them. The CDR3 DNA reads TGTGCCAGCAGCTTAGGGCATCAAGAGACCCAGTACTTC. Its translation: CASSLGHQETQYF.

This clonotype was detected a few times. V is TRBV27 and J is TRBJ2-2; perhaps TRBD2 as D (7 bases). CDR1 is MNHEY and CDR2 is SMNVEV in the germline V gene (reference sequence). V lost 7 bases and J lost 3, with 18 bases in between. The length of the CDR3 is 16 residues. The CDR3 nucleotides are TGTGCCAGCACATCGGGGGGCAGACTGGACACCGGGGAGCTGTTTTTT. Its translation: CASTSGGRLDTGELFF.